This T cell receptor beta chain was sequenced in a study of PD-1 blockade in classical Hodgkin lymphoma. Study outcomes and limitations: CD4+ TCR diversity climbed significantly by C4D1, unlike CD8+ TCR diversity. As was reported, newly diagnosed patients showed lower baseline TCR diversity than healthy donors did. Patients excluded were those beginning nivolumab under 1 year after ASCT.

Every patient experienced relapse after autologous stem cell transplantation, and brentuximab vedotin exposure varied. Points on this clone: Its target is unknown.

CDR3 length equals 13 residues. Trimming removed 3 bases from V and 6 bases from J, with 11 bases in between. Germline V gene lookup returns CDR1 KGHSH and CDR2 LQKENI. Profiling relied on immunoSEQ multiplex PCR, and the TCRdb table lists in-frame clones only, not all of them. In the table there are approximately 19,000 clones, around 79% of which are singletons. The rearrangement uses TRBV18 and TRBJ1-1; D possibly corresponds to TRBD1 (5 bases). The sample consisted of peripheral blood mononuclear cells (PBMCs), taken before the second cycle of nivolumab. The TCR sequence derives from a human donor with classical Hodgkin lymphoma. CDR3 loop: CASSPGLYSEAFF. As DNA, the CDR3 is TGTGCCAGCTCACCGGGACTCTATTCTGAAGCTTTCTTT.